What follows are 21 T cell receptor beta chains derived from one specimen sequenced in a study of blood T cell repertoires in COVID-19. The protocol was immunoSEQ multiplex PCR, while the TCRdb copy is restricted to in-frame clones and leaves out a portion. The data contain 150,000 to 200,000 clones, 88% of them singletons. Material for sequencing was peripheral blood. These receptor sequences come from a man aged 35-49 years with active or convalescent COVID-19.

This clone was recorded once. The rearrangement links TRBV4-2 to TRBJ1-2; D is undetermined. V lost 5 bases and J 8 bases, leaving 18 bases between the germline ends. This CDR3 has 14 amino acids. Germline CDR1 LGHNA, CDR2 YNFKEQ. The CDR3 region is CASSTMNTEEGYTF. The CDR3 coding sequence is TGTGCCAGCAGCACCATGAACACCGAGGAGGGCTACACCTTC.

The chain couples TRBV20-1 to TRBJ2-1, with 11 positions matching TRBD2. This CDR3 region has 17 residues. The V and J ends lost 3 bases and 0 bases, in that order; junction bases with no gene match: 7. Germline lookup yields CDR1 DFQATT and CDR2 SNEGSKA (reference sequence). Written as DNA, the CDR3 is TGCAGTGCTAGTGGGCTAGCGGGGGGACGCTCCTACAATGAGCAGTTCTTC. Translated, it gives CSASGLAGGRSYNEQFF.

The chain combines TRBV7-2 with TRBJ1-6; possible D gene TRBD1, 5 bases. The CDR3 has 16 amino acids. Trimming shortened V by 1 base and J by 7 bases, and 14 bases separated the two germline ends. The germline gives CDR1 SGHTA, CDR2 FQGNSA. The CDR3 nucleotides are TGTGCCAGCAGCTTAGTCGGGGGGATACTGAATTCACCCCTCCACTTT. The encoded protein is CASSLVGGILNSPLHF.

This clone was found a few times. The chain links TRBV18 to TRBJ2-2; D gene ambiguous. CDR1 KGHSH and CDR2 LQKENI come from the germline V gene. The CDR3 runs 13 residues. The V end was cut by 5 bases, the J end by 6 bases, with 10 bases between. The CDR3 region is CASSALESGELFF. In nucleotides, the CDR3 is TGTGCCAGCTCAGCCCTAGAATCCGGGGAGCTGTTTTTT.

This clone was observed once. The chain couples TRBV4-3 to TRBJ2-2; D gene uncertain. V lost 0 bases to trimming and J lost 7 bases, with 12 bases between them. Germline CDR1 LGHNA, CDR2 YSLEER. The CDR3 is 15 amino acids. CDR3 sequence: CASSQDWQQDGELFF. In nucleotides, the CDR3 is TGCGCCAGCAGCCAAGATTGGCAGCAGGACGGGGAGCTGTTTTTT.

The chain combines TRBV7-2 with TRBJ2-5, with TRBD1 identical over 7 bases. CDR3 size: 14 residues. Germline V lookup: CDR1 SGHTA, CDR2 FQGNSA. Losses at the gene ends were 1 base for V and 1 base for J; bases not matched to a gene: 0. The CDR3 region is CASSLGQGQETQYF. For the CDR3, the DNA is TGTGCCAGCAGCTTAGGACAGGGCCAAGAGACCCAGTACTTC.

This clone was detected only once. V and J are TRBV14 and TRBJ1-6, with a weak D call TRBD1 (6 bases). The CDR3 consists of 16 residues. V was clipped by 4 bases and J by 9 bases, with 19 bases between them. CDR1 and CDR2 (germline): SGHDN, FVKESK. The CDR3 region is CASSPGAGGAGSPLHF. The CDR3 DNA sequence: TGTGCCAGCAGCCCCGGGGCTGGGGGGGCAGGTTCACCCCTCCACTTT.

This rearrangement joins TRBV28 to TRBJ1-5; TRBD1 matches 10 bases. In germline, CDR1 is MDHEN, CDR2 SYDVKM. The length of the CDR3 is 14 residues. V lost 4 bases, J lost 6 bases, and 3 bases stayed unmatched. The CDR3 is CASSSGQGIQPQHF. CDR3 DNA: TGTGCCAGCAGTTCGGGACAGGGGATTCAGCCCCAGCATTTT.

The rearrangement uses TRBV5-4 and TRBJ2-5; 13 bases fit TRBD2. With 4 bases clipped from V and 4 bases from J, the junction kept 10 bases outside the gene matches. CDR1 is SGHNT, CDR2 YYREEE, per germline (reference sequence). CDR3 size: 17 residues. The DNA of the CDR3 is TGTGCCAGCAGCCCCGGCTTCGGACTAGCGGGAGTAGAGACCCAGTACTTC. Amino acids: CASSPGFGLAGVETQYF.

The chain employs TRBV27 and TRBJ2-7; 8 bases agree with TRBD1. V shed 2 bases and J 7 bases; nucleotides not matched to a gene: 1. The CDR3 covers 12 residues. Per germline, CDR1 MNHEY and CDR2 SMNVEV (reference sequence). CDR3 DNA sequence: TGTGCCAGCAGTTTACAGGGGGCGGAGCAGTACTTC. This encodes CASSLQGAEQYF.

V usage is TRBV6-2 or TRBV6-3 and J usage is TRBJ1-2; D possibly corresponds to TRBD1 (5 bases). Germline CDR1 is MNHEY and CDR2 is SVGEGT. There are 14 residues in the CDR3. Trimming removed 5 bases from V and 3 bases from J, with 13 bases in between. DNA for the CDR3: TGTGCCAGCAGTCCCCCCGACAGATACTATGGCTACACCTTC. Encoded protein: CASSPPDRYYGYTF.

This chain connects TRBV5-4 to TRBJ2-7, with D possibly TRBD2 on 7 matching bases. V was clipped by 4 bases and J by 6 bases, with 14 bases between them. The CDR3 loop spans 13 amino acids. CDR1 SGHNT and CDR2 YYREEE come from the germline V gene (reference sequence). CDR3: CASSRGGVSEQYF. DNA for the CDR3: TGTGCCAGCAGCAGGGGGGGGGTCTCCGAGCAGTACTTC.

The chain uses TRBV28 and TRBJ2-7; D is unclear. Looked up from germline, CDR1 is MDHEN and CDR2 is SYDVKM. V dropped 5 bases and J dropped 1 base, with 6 bases sitting between them. The CDR3 sequence is 12 residues long. CDR3 sequence: CASSSVSYEQYF. The DNA for the CDR3 is TGTGCCAGCAGTAGCGTATCCTACGAGCAGTACTTC.

The chain is built from TRBV19 and TRBJ1-3; maybe TRBD1 (6 bases). Germline V lookup: CDR1 LNHDA, CDR2 SQIVND (reference sequence). The CDR3 is 17 amino acids. V was clipped by 3 bases and J by 1 base, with 16 bases between them. The CDR3 region is CASSMRTGPPSGNTIYF. The CDR3 nucleotides read TGTGCCAGTAGTATGAGAACAGGGCCTCCATCTGGAAACACCATATATTTT. Variable domain in full (rest from reference TRBV19 and TRBJ1-3): DGGITQSPKYLFRKEGQNVTLSCEQNLNHDAMYWYRQDPGQGLRLIYYSQIVNDFQKGDIAEGYSVSREKKESFPLTVTSAQKNPTAFYLCASSMRTGPPSGNTIYFGEGSWLTVV.

The chain has TRBV27 and TRBJ2-1, with a tentative D call TRBD2 (6 bases). The CDR3 spans 14 residues. Germline CDR1 and CDR2: MNHEY and SMNVEV (reference sequence). Trimming took off 8 bases at V and 7 bases at J, with 18 bases between the two ends. The CDR3 loop reads CASGGRLRRNEQFF. CDR3 nucleotide sequence: TGTGCCAGCGGGGGGAGGCTTCGGAGGAATGAGCAGTTCTTC.

This clone was seen just once. The genes are TRBV2 and TRBJ2-5, with D tentatively TRBD2 (5 bases). Between the trimmed V and J ends, which lost 6 bases and 2 bases, there was a span of 13 bases. CDR1 is SNHLY and CDR2 is FYNNEI in the germline V gene. This CDR3 contains 14 residues. CDR3 amino acids: CASRGRRLQETQYF. The DNA of the CDR3 is TGTGCCAGCAGGGGGAGACGGCTGCAAGAGACCCAGTACTTC.

With respect to this clone: The junction departs from the called germline gene at one end, perhaps through a read error. The CDR3 coding sequence is TGTGCCTGGATTGACACGCGGGGCCAAATCCTCTTC. This encodes CAWIDTRGQILF. This chain connects TRBV30 to TRBJ2-7; D might be TRBD2 (6 bases). The CDR3 has 12 residues. The germline gives CDR1 GTSNPN, CDR2 SVGIG (reference sequence).

The V and J genes are TRBV19 and TRBJ2-7; perhaps TRBD2 as D (6 bases). Germline-derived CDR1 and CDR2 are LNHDA and SQIVND (reference sequence). This CDR3 contains 14 residues. V was cut by 10 bases and J by 3 bases, with 19 bases left in between. CDR3 in DNA: TGTGCCACCAACCCACCAGGGCGGGACTACGAGCAGTACTTC. It translates to CATNPPGRDYEQYF.

The rearrangement links TRBV6-2 or TRBV6-3 to TRBJ2-1; no clear D. V was shortened by 3 bases and J by 10 bases, with 10 bases between the two germline ends. The CDR3 sequence is 12 residues long. CDR1 MNHEY and CDR2 SVGEGT come from the germline V gene. This CDR3 reads CASSYPGPEQFF. Here the CDR3 DNA reads TGTGCCAGCAGTTATCCGGGTCCGGAGCAGTTCTTC.

CDR3 loop: CASSSPPSTEAFF. The DNA of the CDR3 is TGTGCCAGCAGCTCACCCCCCAGCACTGAAGCTTTCTTT. V gene TRBV11-2 combines with J gene TRBJ1-1; D is unresolved. V was cut by 4 bases and J by 4 bases, with 10 bases left in between. Germline V gene lookup returns CDR1 SGHAT and CDR2 FQNNGV. The CDR3 totals 13 residues.

The J gene is TRBJ2-7, the V gene TRBV3-1 (or the pseudogene TRBV3-2), with a weak D call TRBD2 (5 bases). Germline V gene lookup returns CDR1 LGHDT and CDR2 YNNKEL (reference sequence). V lost 0 bases and J lost 3, with 9 bases in between. This CDR3 is 14 amino acids long. The CDR3 bases are TGTGCCAGCAGCCAAGAATCGGGATTCTACGAGCAGTACTTC. Residues: CASSQESGFYEQYF.